The 27 T cell receptor beta chains in this list originate from one sample, sequenced in a study of regulatory T cells in long-lasting Graves disease. Time point noted: newly diagnosed GD, antithyroid drugs for less than 3 months. From RNA extracted from PBMCs, the TCR library was made. Relying on iRepertoire HTBI primers and Arm-PCR of CDR3 regions, the team built TCR beta libraries. TCRdb independently ran MiXCR on the multiplex PCR reads; one entry per CDR3 protein. The sample holds around 450,000 distinct CDR3 sequences; about 15% are singletons and the top ten take 15% to 20%. In addition, the sample was reused for a study of T cells in Graves' hyperthyroidism and ophthalmopathy.

Here the sequenced sample was peripheral blood mononuclear cells (PBMCs), taken at new diagnosis, from a patient treated with antithyroid drugs. These receptor sequences come from a woman aged 30 to 39 with Graves disease.

Many counts were recorded for this clonotype. This chain joins TRBV7-2 and TRBJ2-7; the D gene is possibly TRBD2 (6 bases). V was clipped by 4 bases and J by 3 bases, with 7 bases between them. This CDR3 region has 12 residues. Germline values: CDR1 SGHTA, CDR2 FQGNSA. The DNA for the CDR3 is TGTGCCAGCAGCTGGGGACTCTACGAGCAGTACTTC. This codes for CASSWGLYEQYF.

In its sample, this clonotype was seen a few times. The genes are TRBV10-3 and TRBJ2-3, with a tentative D call TRBD2 (6 bases). The germline V and J ends were trimmed by 3 bases and 0 bases, with 13 bases remaining between them. The germline V gene has CDR1 ENHRY and CDR2 SYGVKD. This CDR3 contains 16 residues. CDR3 nucleotide sequence: TGTGCCATCAGTGATCGGGTTAGCGGAAGCACAGATACGCAGTATTTT. It translates to CAISDRVSGSTDTQYF.

This clonotype was found many times. CDR3 amino acids: CASSYGTGLSGANVLTF. The CDR3 region has the DNA TGTGCCAGCAGTTATGGGACAGGGCTATCTGGGGCCAACGTCCTGACTTTC. The J gene is TRBJ2-6, the V gene TRBV6-5, with TRBD1 matching over 9 bases. Germline CDR1 and CDR2: MNHEY and SVGAGI. This CDR3 is 17 amino acids long. With V trimmed by 3 bases and J by 1 base, 4 bases remained unmatched.

The sample holds a few counts of this clonotype. V is TRBV9 and J is TRBJ2-3; no reliable D call. The CDR3 length is 15 residues. Germline assignment: CDR1 SGDLS and CDR2 YYNGEE. V was trimmed by 0 bases and J by 2 bases, leaving 10 bases between them. The CDR3 region is CASSVDRRYTDTQYF. Written as DNA, the CDR3 is TGTGCCAGCAGCGTAGACAGAAGATACACAGATACGCAGTATTTT.

This clonotype was recorded at least ten times. V is TRBV11-3 and J is TRBJ2-7, with D possibly matching TRBD2 (7 bases). Germline CDR1 reads SGHNT; CDR2 reads YENEEA. This CDR3 contains 16 residues. Trimming removed 3 bases from V and 0 bases from J, with 15 bases in between. The CDR3 loop is CASSLGAGASSYEQYF. CDR3 bases: TGTGCCAGCAGCTTGGGGGCGGGAGCAAGCTCCTACGAGCAGTACTTC.

This clonotype was observed at least ten times. The chain employs TRBV12-3 or TRBV12-4 and TRBJ2-2, with 8 bases fitting TRBD2. This CDR3 is 14 amino acids long. V gave up 6 bases and J gave up 5 bases; unmatched junction bases: 5. CDR3 region: CASRQSGRTGELFF. CDR3 coding DNA: TGTGCCAGCAGACAGAGCGGGAGAACCGGGGAGCTGTTTTTT.

V usage is TRBV6-1 and J usage is TRBJ1-2; 7 bases fit TRBD1. J lost 3 bases, V lost 0 bases, and 4 bases had no gene match. Germline V gene data show CDR1 as MNHNS and CDR2 as SASEGT. CDR3 length: 15 residues. The CDR3 protein is CASSEAPGGYYGYTF. DNA for the CDR3: TGTGCCAGCAGTGAAGCGCCAGGGGGTTACTATGGCTACACCTTC.

With respect to this clonotype: A read error may be the cause here, since a much bigger clone is one base away. The genes are TRBV29-1 and TRBJ2-5, with 12 nucleotides matching TRBD2. Germline lookup yields CDR1 SQVTM and CDR2 ANQGSEA. The V segment lost 7 bases and the J segment 4 bases; nucleotides outside the gene matches: 7. There are 14 residues in the CDR3. CDR3 amino acids: CSAGGLAGRETQYF. Written as DNA, the CDR3 is TGCAGCGCGGGAGGACTAGCGGGAAGAGAGACCCAGTACTTC.

This clonotype was recorded a few times. The rearrangement uses TRBV6-2 or TRBV6-3 and TRBJ2-3; D is tentatively TRBD1 or TRBD2 (5 bases each). Deletions cut 5 bases from V and 1 base from J, with 13 bases between. CDR3 length equals 15 residues. Per the germline V gene, CDR1 is MNHEY and CDR2 is SVGEGT. The CDR3 is CASSAGAAGTDTQYF. The DNA of the CDR3 is TGTGCCAGCAGTGCTGGGGCAGCGGGCACAGATACGCAGTATTTT.

This clonotype was seen only a few times. This chain connects TRBV24-1 to TRBJ2-7; D perhaps matches TRBD2 (6 bases). CDR3 length: 11 amino acids. The germline CDR1 and CDR2 sequences are KGHDR and SFDVKD. V lost 5 bases and J 5 bases, leaving 6 bases between the germline ends. CDR3 in DNA: TGTGCCACCAGTGGGGAGGACGAGCAGTACTTC. Translating it yields CATSGEDEQYF.

In this sample, this clonotype turned up once. A much more abundant neighbour one base away suggests this may be a read error. This chain uses TRBV28 with TRBJ2-1, with 8 bases identical to TRBD2. CDR3 size: 15 residues. The germline CDR1 and CDR2 sequences are MDHEN and SYDVKM. The CDR3 spells CASSGLREGLNGQFF. The DNA for the CDR3 is TGTGCCAGCAGTGGACTTCGGGAGGGTCTCAATGGGCAGTTCTTC.

CDR3 DNA: TGTGCCAGTAGTATCGAAGGGTTCGGTTCCGGGGAGCTGTTTTTT. Translation gives CASSIEGFGSGELFF. The chain carries TRBV19 and TRBJ2-2; D not certain. Trimming took 3 bases from V and 6 from J, leaving 14 bases between them. The CDR3 consists of 15 residues. Germline CDR1 reads LNHDA; CDR2 reads SQIVND (reference sequence). The full variable domain, in which reference TRBV19 and TRBJ2-2 provide the parts outside the CDR3, is DGGITQSPKYLFRKEGQNVTLSCEQNLNHDAMYWYRQDPGQGLRLIYYSQIVNDFQKGDIAEGYSVSREKKESFPLTVTSAQKNPTAFYLCASSIEGFGSGELFFGEGSRLTVL.

In this sample, this clonotype turned up many times. V gene TRBV2 combines with J gene TRBJ1-6, with D hard to call. Per germline, CDR1 SNHLY and CDR2 FYNNEI. V lost 4 bases and J lost 7, with 8 bases in between. The CDR3 is 13 amino acids. The CDR3 region has the DNA TGTGCCAGCAGTGGACGTCAGAATTCACCCCTCCACTTT. It encodes CASSGRQNSPLHF.

The genes are TRBV13 and TRBJ2-4, with TRBD2 matching over 12 bases. Per germline, CDR1 PRHDT and CDR2 FYEKMQ (reference sequence). The CDR3 totals 20 residues. The J segment lost 0 bases and the V segment lost 4 bases, leaving 13 bases of the junction unmatched. The CDR3 is CASSSGLAGTSPTAKNIQYF. As DNA, the CDR3 is TGTGCCAGCAGCTCCGGACTAGCGGGAACCTCCCCTACAGCCAAAAACATTCAGTACTTC.

The chain is built from TRBV29-1 and TRBJ2-5; D tentatively fits TRBD1 or TRBD2 (5 bases each). The V gene lost 1 base and the J gene lost 4 bases, with 19 bases spanning the gap. Germline V gene lookup returns CDR1 SQVTM and CDR2 ANQGSEA. The CDR3 covers 16 residues. The CDR3 nucleotides are TGCAGCGTTGAAGGGACCGCTAGCAGGGAAGGAGAGACCCAGTACTTC. It translates to CSVEGTASREGETQYF.

This clonotype was picked up many times. An end of the junction does not agree with germline; a read error may underlie this. The V gene is TRBV12-3 or TRBV12-4, the J gene TRBJ2-2; 11 bases line up with TRBD2. The CDR3 is made up of 14 amino acids. In DNA, the CDR3 is TGTGCCAGCAGTATAGCGGGAGGGTCCGGGGAGCTGTTTTTT. Translation gives CASSIAGGSGELFF.

In its sample, this clonotype was seen a few times. The rearrangement joins TRBV24-1 to TRBJ2-5, with D perhaps TRBD2 (6 bases). The CDR3 covers 15 residues. The V end was cut by 1 base, the J end by 5 bases, with 13 bases between. The germline V gene encodes CDR1 KGHDR and CDR2 SFDVKD. CDR3 nucleotide sequence: TGTGCCACCAGTGATTTCGGGGGACTCCGGGAGACCCAGTACTTC. Its protein is CATSDFGGLRETQYF.

This clonotype was seen repeatedly, ten times or more. V and J are TRBV6-1 and TRBJ1-1, with D maybe TRBD1 (6 bases). V lost 3 bases and J 1 base, leaving 15 bases between the germline ends. The germline gives CDR1 MNHNS, CDR2 SASEGT. The CDR3 runs 16 residues. CDR3 bases: TGTGCCAGCAGTGAGTTGACCAGGGGTGGGAACACTGAAGCTTTCTTT. It encodes CASSELTRGGNTEAFF.

The chain couples TRBV7-2 to TRBJ1-3, with 7 bases matching TRBD1. With V trimmed by 0 bases and J by 5 bases, 1 base remained unmatched. Germline V lookup: CDR1 SGHTA, CDR2 FQGNSA. The CDR3 length is 14 residues. The DNA for the CDR3 is TGTGCCAGCAGCTTAGCGACAGGGAGAAACACCATATATTTT. Protein sequence: CASSLATGRNTIYF.

This sequence joins TRBV10-3 and TRBJ1-1; D unresolved. The CDR3 length is 17 residues. With 4 bases removed from V and 2 bases from J, the gap between germline ends came to 20 bases. Germline CDR1 and CDR2: ENHRY and SYGVKD. In DNA form, the CDR3 reads TGTGCCATCAGTGGGTGGAGAGATGGGGAAAGCAACACTGAAGCTTTCTTT. Translating gives CAISGWRDGESNTEAFF.

The rearrangement links TRBV11-2 to TRBJ1-2; 12 bases fit TRBD1. J was trimmed by 2 bases and V by 1 base; bases with no gene match: 2. Germline V CDR1 and CDR2: SGHAT, FQNNGV. CDR3 length: 16 residues. CDR3 in amino acids: CASSLGGQGANYGYTF. The CDR3, as DNA: TGTGCCAGCAGCTTAGGGGGACAGGGGGCCAACTATGGCTACACCTTC.

The table lists this clonotype with many counts. In nucleotides, the CDR3 is TGTGCCAGCAGTGTCACCGGGACGGAATCCTACGAGCAGTACTTC. This codes for CASSVTGTESYEQYF. The chain links TRBV11-3 to TRBJ2-7, with D perhaps matching TRBD1 or TRBD2 (5 bases each). CDR3 length equals 15 residues. V lost 6 bases, J lost 1 base, and 16 bases lay in between. Germline V gene lookup returns CDR1 SGHNT and CDR2 YENEEA.

This clonotype showed up just a few times. V and J are TRBV7-9 and TRBJ1-1; no clear D. V dropped 5 bases and J dropped 7 bases, with 8 bases sitting between them. CDR3 size: 11 residues. In germline, CDR1 is SEHNR, CDR2 FQNEAQ (reference sequence). The CDR3 region has the DNA TGTGCCAGCAGCCCTGGCGGTGAAGCTTTCTTT. As protein: CASSPGGEAFF.

There are many counts of this clonotype. The chain employs TRBV11-2 and TRBJ2-7, with TRBD1 as a possible D gene (5 bases). Trimming cost V 4 bases and J 2 bases, with 9 bases left between them. There are 13 residues in the CDR3. Germline values: CDR1 SGHAT, CDR2 FQNNGV. DNA of the CDR3: TGTGCCAGCAGCTATGCAGGGACCTACGAGCAGTACTTC. Translating gives CASSYAGTYEQYF.

Note on this clonotype: A read error may be the cause here, since a much bigger clone is one base away. V usage is TRBV24-1 and J usage is TRBJ2-7, with 10 bases fitting TRBD2. The germline V gene has CDR1 KGHDR and CDR2 SFDVKD. The CDR3 spans 17 residues. Trimming cost V 2 bases and J 7 bases; bases outside gene matches: 13. The CDR3 coding sequence is TGTGCCACCAGTGATTGGCGCGAGCGGGAGGGTTACAATGAGCAGTACTTC. It codes for CATSDWREREGYNEQYF.

As to this clonotype: Germline is not matched at one junction end, which may reflect a read error. The chain links TRBV28 to TRBJ2-7, with 9 bases lining up with TRBD2. Germline V gene lookup returns CDR1 MDHEN and CDR2 SYDVKM. CDR3 length equals 14 residues. The chain's CDR3 is CASNDSGSIYERYF. The DNA of the CDR3 is TGTGCCAGCAATGATAGCGGGAGTATCTACGAGCGGTACTTC.

The gene calls are TRBV9 and TRBJ2-5, with D perhaps matching TRBD1 or TRBD2 (7 bases each). V lost 3 bases and J lost 5, with 20 bases in between. This CDR3 region has 16 residues. From germline, CDR1 is SGDLS and CDR2 YYNGEE. CDR3 in DNA: TGTGCCAGCAGCGCGACCCCAGGGGGGGCACTTGAGACCCAGTACTTC. Its protein is CASSATPGGALETQYF.